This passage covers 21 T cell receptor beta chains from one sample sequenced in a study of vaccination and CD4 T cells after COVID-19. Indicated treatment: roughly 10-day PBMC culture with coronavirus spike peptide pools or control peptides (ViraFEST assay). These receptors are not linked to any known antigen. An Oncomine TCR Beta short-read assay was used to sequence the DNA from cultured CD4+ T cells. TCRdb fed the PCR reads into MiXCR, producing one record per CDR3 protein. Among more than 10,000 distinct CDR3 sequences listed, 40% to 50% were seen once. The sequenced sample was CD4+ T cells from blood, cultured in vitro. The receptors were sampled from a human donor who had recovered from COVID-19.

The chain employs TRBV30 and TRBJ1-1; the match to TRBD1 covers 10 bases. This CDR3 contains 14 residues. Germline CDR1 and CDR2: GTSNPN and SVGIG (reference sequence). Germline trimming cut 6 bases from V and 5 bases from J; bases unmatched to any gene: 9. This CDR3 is CACPRQGAGTEAFF. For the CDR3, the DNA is TGTGCCTGCCCTCGACAGGGGGCGGGTACTGAAGCTTTCTTT.

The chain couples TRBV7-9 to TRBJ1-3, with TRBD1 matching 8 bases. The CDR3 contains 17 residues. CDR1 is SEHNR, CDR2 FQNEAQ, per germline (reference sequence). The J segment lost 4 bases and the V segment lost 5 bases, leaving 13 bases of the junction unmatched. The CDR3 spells CASSPLPDRGRGNTIYF. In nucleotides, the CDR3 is TGTGCCAGCAGCCCGCTTCCTGACAGGGGAAGAGGAAACACCATATATTTT.

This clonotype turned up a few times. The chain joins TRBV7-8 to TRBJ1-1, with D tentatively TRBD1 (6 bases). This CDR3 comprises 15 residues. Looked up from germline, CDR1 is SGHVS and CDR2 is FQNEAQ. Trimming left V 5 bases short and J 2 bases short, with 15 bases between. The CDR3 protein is CASSPGWGLNTEAFF. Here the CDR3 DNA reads TGTGCCAGCAGCCCAGGGTGGGGGCTAAACACTGAAGCTTTCTTT.

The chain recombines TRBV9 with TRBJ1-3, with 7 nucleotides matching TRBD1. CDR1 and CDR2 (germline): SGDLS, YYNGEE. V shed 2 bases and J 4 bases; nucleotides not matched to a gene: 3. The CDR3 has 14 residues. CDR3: CASSVRGQGNTIYF. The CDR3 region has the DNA TGTGCCAGCAGCGTGAGGGGGCAAGGAAACACCATATATTTT.

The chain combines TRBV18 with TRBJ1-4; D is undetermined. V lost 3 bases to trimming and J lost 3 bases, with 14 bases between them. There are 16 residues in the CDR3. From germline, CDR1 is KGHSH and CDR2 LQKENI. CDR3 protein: CASSPKTNVANEKLFF. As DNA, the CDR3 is TGTGCCAGCTCACCCAAAACGAATGTGGCTAATGAAAAACTGTTTTTT.

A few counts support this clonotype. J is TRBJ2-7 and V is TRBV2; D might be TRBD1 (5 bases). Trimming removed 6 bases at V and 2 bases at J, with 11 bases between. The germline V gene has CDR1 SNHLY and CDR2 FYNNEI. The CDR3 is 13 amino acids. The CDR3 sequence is CASRPDRTYEQYF. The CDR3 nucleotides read TGTGCCAGCAGGCCCGACAGAACCTACGAGCAGTACTTC.

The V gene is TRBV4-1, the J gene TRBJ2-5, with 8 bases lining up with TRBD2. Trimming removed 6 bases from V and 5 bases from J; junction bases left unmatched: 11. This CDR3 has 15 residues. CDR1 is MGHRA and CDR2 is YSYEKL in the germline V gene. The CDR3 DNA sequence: TGCGCCAGCAGTCCGGGGGGGCCAGCGGGGGAGACCCAGTACTTC. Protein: CASSPGGPAGETQYF.

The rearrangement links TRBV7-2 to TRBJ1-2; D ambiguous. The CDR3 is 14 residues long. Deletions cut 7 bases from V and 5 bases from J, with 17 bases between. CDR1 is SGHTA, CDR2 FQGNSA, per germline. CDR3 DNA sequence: TGTGCCAGCACCCCTTTGCGGCTGGGTTATGGCTACACCTTC. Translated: CASTPLRLGYGYTF.

The CDR3 nucleotides read TGTGCCAGCAGTCCTACCGCCCGACAGGGCATGAACACTGAAGCTTTCTTT. Amino acid sequence: CASSPTARQGMNTEAFF. The chain couples TRBV6-1 to TRBJ1-1, with 7 bases lining up with TRBD1. Germline trimming cut 5 bases from V and 0 bases from J; bases unmatched to any gene: 12. Germline V lookup: CDR1 MNHNS, CDR2 SASEGT. The CDR3 is made up of 17 amino acids.

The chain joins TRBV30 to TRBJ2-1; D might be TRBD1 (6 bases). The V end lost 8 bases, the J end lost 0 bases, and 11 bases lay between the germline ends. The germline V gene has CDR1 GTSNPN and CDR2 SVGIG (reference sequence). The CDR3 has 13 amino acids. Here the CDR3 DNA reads TGTGCCGGAGGACAGAACTCCTACAATGAGCAGTTCTTC. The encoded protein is CAGGQNSYNEQFF.

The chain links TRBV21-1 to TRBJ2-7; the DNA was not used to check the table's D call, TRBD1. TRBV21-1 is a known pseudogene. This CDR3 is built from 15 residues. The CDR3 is CASSTTGQDHYEQYF. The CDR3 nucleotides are TGTGCCAGCAGCACCACGGGACAGGACCACTACGAGCAGTACTTC.

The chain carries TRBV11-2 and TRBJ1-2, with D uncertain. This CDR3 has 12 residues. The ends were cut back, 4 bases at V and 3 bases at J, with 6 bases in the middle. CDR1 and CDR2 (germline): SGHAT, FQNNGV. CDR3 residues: CASSSEYYGYTF. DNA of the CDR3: TGTGCCAGCAGCTCGGAATACTATGGCTACACCTTC.

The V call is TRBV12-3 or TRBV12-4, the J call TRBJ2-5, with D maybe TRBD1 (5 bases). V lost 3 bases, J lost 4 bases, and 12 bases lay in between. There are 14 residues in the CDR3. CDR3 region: CASSFRGFGETQYF. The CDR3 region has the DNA TGTGCCAGCAGTTTTAGGGGATTCGGAGAGACCCAGTACTTC.

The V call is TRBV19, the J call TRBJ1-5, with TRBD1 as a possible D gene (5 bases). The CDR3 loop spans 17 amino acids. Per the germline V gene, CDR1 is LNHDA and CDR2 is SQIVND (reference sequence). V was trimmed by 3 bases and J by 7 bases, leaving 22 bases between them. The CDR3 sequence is CASSIELRGPPGQPQHF. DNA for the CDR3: TGTGCCAGTAGTATCGAGTTACGGGGCCCTCCCGGGCAGCCCCAGCATTTT.

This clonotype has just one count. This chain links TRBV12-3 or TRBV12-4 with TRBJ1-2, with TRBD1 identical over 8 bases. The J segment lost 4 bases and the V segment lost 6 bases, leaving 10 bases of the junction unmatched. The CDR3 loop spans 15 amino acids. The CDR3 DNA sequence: TGTGCCAGCAGGGAGGCAGGGGGCGCAGGCTATGGCTACACCTTC. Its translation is CASREAGGAGYGYTF.

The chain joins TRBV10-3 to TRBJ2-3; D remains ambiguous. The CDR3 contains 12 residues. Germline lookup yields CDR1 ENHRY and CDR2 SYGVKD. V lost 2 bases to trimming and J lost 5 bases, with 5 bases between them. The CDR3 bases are TGTGCCATCAGTGAGACCCAAGATACGCAGTATTTT. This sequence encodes CAISETQDTQYF.

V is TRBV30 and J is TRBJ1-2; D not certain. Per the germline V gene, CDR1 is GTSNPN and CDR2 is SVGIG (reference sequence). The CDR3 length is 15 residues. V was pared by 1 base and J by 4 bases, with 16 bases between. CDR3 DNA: TGTGCCTGGAGTGCGCGGAAGACACAAAGCTATGGCTACACCTTC. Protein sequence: CAWSARKTQSYGYTF.

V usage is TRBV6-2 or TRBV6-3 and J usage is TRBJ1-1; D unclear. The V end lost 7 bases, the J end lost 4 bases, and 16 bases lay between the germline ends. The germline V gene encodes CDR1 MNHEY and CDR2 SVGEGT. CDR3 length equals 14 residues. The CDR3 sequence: CASTRRGWGTEAFF. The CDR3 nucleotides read TGTGCCAGCACCCGGCGGGGTTGGGGCACTGAAGCTTTCTTT.

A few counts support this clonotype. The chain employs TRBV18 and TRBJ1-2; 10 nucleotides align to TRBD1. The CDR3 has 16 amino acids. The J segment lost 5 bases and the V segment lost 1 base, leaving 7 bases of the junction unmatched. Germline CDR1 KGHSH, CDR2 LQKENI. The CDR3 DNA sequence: TGTGCCAGCTCACCACAAGACAGGGGGCCAGATTATGGCTACACCTTC. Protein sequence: CASSPQDRGPDYGYTF.

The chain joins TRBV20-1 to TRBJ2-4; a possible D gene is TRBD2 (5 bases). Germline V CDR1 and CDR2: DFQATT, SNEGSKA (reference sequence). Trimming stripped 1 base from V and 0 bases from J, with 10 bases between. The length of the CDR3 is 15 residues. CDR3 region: CSARGIGEAKNIQYF. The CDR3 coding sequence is TGCAGTGCTAGAGGAATCGGGGAAGCCAAAAACATTCAGTACTTC.

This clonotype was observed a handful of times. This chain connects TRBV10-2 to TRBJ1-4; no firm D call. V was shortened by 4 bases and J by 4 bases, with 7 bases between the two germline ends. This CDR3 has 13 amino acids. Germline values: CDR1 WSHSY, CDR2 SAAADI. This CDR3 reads CASSAQNNEKLFF. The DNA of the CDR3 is TGCGCCAGCAGTGCACAGAATAATGAAAAACTGTTTTTT.